The 26 T cell receptor beta chains given below trace back to one sample, sequenced in a study of T cells in localized non-small cell lung cancer. Method: immunoSEQ multiplex PCR; TCRdb's copy keeps in-frame clones and lacks some. This sample yields some 140,000 clones, of which 89% are seen a single time; about 1.5% belongs to the top ten. This material consisted of peripheral blood, taken before any cancer treatment. The receptors derive from a female donor older than 55 with stage I lung adenocarcinoma.

This rearrangement joins TRBV27 to TRBJ2-7; D is uncertain. Germline V gene sequence: CDR1 MNHEY, CDR2 SMNVEV (reference sequence). The CDR3 loop spans 11 amino acids. V was shortened by 4 bases and J by 2 bases, with 3 bases between the two germline ends. The CDR3 nucleotides read TGTGCCAGCAGTTCGACCTACGAGCAGTACTTC. Amino acids: CASSSTYEQYF.

The V call is TRBV10-1, the J call TRBJ1-5; 10 nucleotides align to TRBD1. Germline trimming cut 5 bases from V and 5 bases from J; bases unmatched to any gene: 6. The CDR3 covers 15 residues. Germline V gene sequence: CDR1 WNHNN, CDR2 SYGVQD (reference sequence). The DNA for the CDR3 is TGCGCCAGCAGTTCTTCCGGGACAGGGGATCAGCCCCAGCATTTT. It specifies CASSSSGTGDQPQHF.

The chain uses TRBV2 and TRBJ2-3; 9 bases are shared with TRBD2. The CDR3 has 16 residues. The trim removed 8 bases at V and 3 bases at J, leaving 12 bases unmatched. CDR1 and CDR2 from the germline V gene are SNHLY and FYNNEI. The CDR3 here is CASSEGWLAGTDTQYF. The CDR3 DNA reads as TGTGCCAGCTCCGAGGGTTGGCTAGCGGGGACAGATACGCAGTATTTT.

V gene TRBV6-1 combines with J gene TRBJ2-1; D not certain. The CDR3 is 12 amino acids. The V gene's germline CDR1 is MNHNS and CDR2 SASEGT. V gave up 4 bases and J gave up 8 bases, with 9 bases separating them. CDR3 residues: CASSATLYEQFF. The CDR3 nucleotides are TGTGCCAGCAGTGCCACTTTGTATGAGCAGTTCTTC.

This clone was detected once. The rearrangement joins TRBV6-5 to TRBJ1-1, with TRBD1 matching over 8 bases. Germline assignment: CDR1 MNHEY and CDR2 SVGAGI. This CDR3 spans 13 amino acids. The trim removed 5 bases at V and 4 bases at J, leaving 3 bases unmatched. The CDR3 region is CASSRTGSTEAFF. In nucleotides, the CDR3 is TGTGCCAGCAGTCGGACAGGGAGCACTGAAGCTTTCTTT.

CDR3: CASSRTGNRAGELFF. The CDR3, as DNA: TGTGCCAGCAGTCGGACAGGGAACCGGGCCGGGGAGCTGTTTTTT. The gene calls are TRBV6-5 and TRBJ2-2; 8 bases are shared with TRBD1. Losses at the gene ends were 5 bases for V and 6 bases for J; bases not matched to a gene: 8. This CDR3 has 15 amino acids. CDR1 MNHEY and CDR2 SVGAGI come from the germline V gene.

The V gene is TRBV7-9, the J gene TRBJ2-7; D is possibly TRBD1 or TRBD2 (5 bases each). Between the trimmed V and J ends, which lost 1 base and 6 bases, there was a span of 7 bases. This CDR3 has 12 residues. Germline V gives CDR1 SEHNR, CDR2 FQNEAQ (reference sequence). DNA for the CDR3: TGTGCCAGCAGCTTAGGTGGGGGCGAGCAGTACTTC. Its translation is CASSLGGGEQYF.

The rearrangement joins TRBV7-8 to TRBJ1-1, with D perhaps TRBD1 (5 bases). The CDR3 consists of 12 residues. V dropped 2 bases and J dropped 5 bases, with 6 bases sitting between them. Germline loops: CDR1 SGHVS, CDR2 FQNEAQ. CDR3 DNA: TGTGCCAGCAGCTTATGGGGGACTGAAGCTTTCTTT. Translation gives CASSLWGTEAFF.

The chain employs TRBV5-1 and TRBJ1-2; D possibly corresponds to TRBD1 (5 bases). Trimming removed 0 bases from V and 9 bases from J, with 12 bases in between. This CDR3 region has 13 residues. Germline CDR1 is SGHRS and CDR2 is YFSETQ. CDR3 bases: TGCGCCAGCAGCTTGGCCACAGGCTCTAGCTACACCTTC. It translates to CASSLATGSSYTF.

V gene TRBV15 combines with J gene TRBJ2-1, with D maybe TRBD2 (5 bases). Germline V gene lookup returns CDR1 LNHNV and CDR2 YYDKDF (reference sequence). The CDR3 runs 13 residues. The V gene lost 2 bases and the J gene lost 7 bases, with 9 bases spanning the gap. This CDR3 is CATSRQRQNEQFF. The CDR3 nucleotides read TGTGCCACCAGCAGACAGCGGCAGAATGAGCAGTTCTTC.

The chain has TRBV6-1 and TRBJ1-2; D gene uncertain. CDR1 is MNHNS and CDR2 is SASEGT in the germline V gene. The CDR3 sequence is 13 residues long. Deletions cut 3 bases from V and 6 bases from J, with 11 bases between. The CDR3 spells CASSDHDKDGYTF. The CDR3 DNA is TGTGCCAGCAGTGATCATGACAAAGATGGCTACACCTTC.

The chain is built from TRBV6-6 and TRBJ2-7; tentative D call: TRBD1 (7 bases). V gave up 6 bases and J gave up 6 bases, with 12 bases separating them. Per germline, CDR1 MNHNY and CDR2 SVGAGI (reference sequence). The CDR3 is 12 residues long. The CDR3 nucleotides are TGTGCCAGCAGCCGACAGGGAGGCGAGCAGTACTTC. Its translation: CASSRQGGEQYF.

The J gene is TRBJ2-6, the V gene TRBV27, with TRBD1 identical over 7 bases. Germline loops: CDR1 MNHEY, CDR2 SMNVEV (reference sequence). Losses at the gene ends were 4 bases for V and 7 bases for J; bases not matched to a gene: 7. This CDR3 has 15 amino acids. CDR3 nucleotide sequence: TGTGCCAGCAGTTCGACAGGGATTGGAGCCAACGTCCTGACTTTC. This sequence encodes CASSSTGIGANVLTF. Full variable domain (outside the CDR3, taken from reference TRBV27 and TRBJ2-6): EAQVTQNPRYLITVTGKKLTVTCSQNMNHEYMSWYRQDPGLGLRQIYYSMNVEVTDKGDVPEGYKVSRKEKRNFPLILESPSPNQTSLYFCASSSTGIGANVLTFGAGSRLTVL.

This clone was recorded only once. The chain couples TRBV5-1 to TRBJ2-6; D not resolved. Per germline, CDR1 SGHRS and CDR2 YFSETQ. V was cut by 4 bases and J by 4 bases, with 6 bases left in between. CDR3 length: 13 residues. The CDR3 DNA follows: TGCGCCAGCAGCCCGGACGGGGCCAACGTCCTGACTTTC. Translating it yields CASSPDGANVLTF.

About this clone: Distinct nucleotide sequences in the sample also encode this CDR3. The CDR3 loop reads CASSLGQGNEKLFF. The CDR3 DNA reads as TGCGCCAGCAGCTTGGGGCAGGGCAATGAAAAACTGTTTTTT. This rearrangement joins TRBV5-1 to TRBJ1-4; D is perhaps TRBD1 (5 bases). V was shortened by 0 bases and J by 5 bases, with 8 bases between the two germline ends. The CDR3 has 14 residues. Germline V gives CDR1 SGHRS, CDR2 YFSETQ.

V gene TRBV18 combines with J gene TRBJ1-1; 7 bases fit TRBD1. Losses at the gene ends were 1 base for V and 5 bases for J; bases not matched to a gene: 4. CDR1 is KGHSH, CDR2 LQKENI, per germline. This CDR3 has 14 residues. The chain's CDR3 is CASSPQGGRTEAFF. The CDR3 nucleotides are TGTGCCAGCTCACCACAAGGGGGCAGGACTGAAGCTTTCTTT.

This chain uses TRBV11-1 with TRBJ1-5; no definite D call. Trimming took 0 bases from V and 7 from J, leaving 7 bases between them. The CDR3 has 13 amino acids. Germline loops: CDR1 SGHAT, CDR2 FQDESV (reference sequence). DNA of the CDR3: TGTGCCAGCAGCTTAGCTTCGGACCAGCCCCAGCATTTT. It translates to CASSLASDQPQHF.

The chain has TRBV7-6 and TRBJ2-7; perhaps TRBD2 as D (6 bases). This CDR3 is built from 14 residues. The V end was cut by 1 base, the J end by 3 bases, with 10 bases between. Germline CDR1 and CDR2: SGHVS and FNYEAQ. CDR3 amino acids: CASSLGGESYEQYF. In DNA, the CDR3 is TGTGCCAGCAGCTTAGGCGGGGAGAGCTACGAGCAGTACTTC.

This chain uses TRBV18 with TRBJ1-5, with TRBD1 matching 9 bases. CDR3 length: 17 residues. J lost 5 bases, V lost 3 bases, and 11 bases had no gene match. Germline values: CDR1 KGHSH, CDR2 LQKENI. The CDR3 here is CASSPGGTGRNDQPQHF. The CDR3 DNA reads as TGTGCCAGCTCACCGGGAGGGACAGGGAGGAACGATCAGCCCCAGCATTTT.

This sequence joins TRBV19 and TRBJ1-5; D gene unclear. CDR1 and CDR2 (germline): LNHDA, SQIVND (reference sequence). The CDR3 extends over 11 amino acids. V was shortened by 3 bases and J by 9 bases, with 6 bases between the two germline ends. CDR3 sequence (DNA): TGTGCCAGTAGTATGGGCGGGCCCCAGCATTTT. It yields the protein CASSMGGPQHF.

The CDR3 reads CASRITGASTDTQYF. The CDR3 region has the DNA TGTGCCAGCAGAATAACAGGGGCTAGCACAGATACGCAGTATTTT. The V and J genes are TRBV6-4 and TRBJ2-3; 7 bases agree with TRBD1. CDR3 length equals 15 residues. Unmatched junction bases numbered 6, after V lost 6 bases and J lost 0 bases. Germline V lookup: CDR1 MRHNA, CDR2 SNTAGT.

J is TRBJ2-3 and V is TRBV5-1; D gene unclear. The V gene's germline CDR1 is SGHRS and CDR2 YFSETQ. V shed 2 bases and J shed 4 bases, with 11 bases lying between them. The CDR3 runs 14 residues. CDR3 DNA sequence: TGCGCCAGCAGCTTCAACAAGGCGGCAGATACGCAGTATTTT. Translating it yields CASSFNKAADTQYF. The full variable domain, with the rest looked up from reference TRBV5-1 and TRBJ2-3, is KAGVTQTPRYLIKTRGQQVTLSCSPISGHRSVSWYQQTPGQGLQFLFEYFSETQRNKGNFPGRFSGRQFSNSRSEMNVSTLELGDSALYLCASSFNKAADTQYFGPGTRLTVL.

CDR3 nucleotides: TGTGCCAGCAGCTCTTCGGGCGCCCAAGAGACCCAGTACTTC. It codes for CASSSSGAQETQYF. The V call is TRBV7-7, the J call TRBJ2-5; D call uncertain. The CDR3 sequence is 14 residues long. Germline V gene sequence: CDR1 SSHAT, CDR2 FNYEAQ (reference sequence). V gave up 4 bases and J gave up 1 base, with 10 bases separating them. The full variable domain, completed using reference TRBV7-7 and TRBJ2-5, is GAGVSQSPRYKVTKRGQDVTLRCDPISSHATLYWYQQALGQGPEFLTYFNYEAQPDKSGLPSDRFSAERPEGSISTLTIQRTEQRDSAMYRCASSSSGAQETQYFGPGTRLLVL.

The DNA of the CDR3 is TGTGCCAGCAGCGCACAGGGATCGACCACTGGATATGGCTACACCTTC. This gives the protein CASSAQGSTTGYGYTF. The V call is TRBV7-9, the J call TRBJ1-2; D possibly corresponds to TRBD1 (6 bases). The CDR3 sequence is 16 residues long. CDR1 SEHNR and CDR2 FQNEAQ come from the germline V gene (reference sequence). Trimming stripped 5 bases from V and 5 bases from J, with 21 bases between.

The genes are TRBV19 and TRBJ1-2, with 7 bases fitting TRBD1. With 5 bases clipped from V and 6 bases from J, the junction kept 6 bases outside the gene matches. CDR1 LNHDA and CDR2 SQIVND come from the germline V gene (reference sequence). The CDR3 extends over 13 amino acids. CDR3 residues: CASSETGRDGYTF. The CDR3, as DNA: TGTGCCAGTAGTGAGACAGGGCGAGATGGCTACACCTTC.

DNA of the CDR3: TGTGCCAGCAGCTTATCGGTCAACACCGGGGAGCTGTTTTTT. It translates to CASSLSVNTGELFF. J is TRBJ2-2 and V is TRBV11-3; D not certain. The CDR3 runs 14 residues. V was shortened by 2 bases and J by 2 bases, with 6 bases between the two germline ends. Per germline, CDR1 SGHNT and CDR2 YENEEA.